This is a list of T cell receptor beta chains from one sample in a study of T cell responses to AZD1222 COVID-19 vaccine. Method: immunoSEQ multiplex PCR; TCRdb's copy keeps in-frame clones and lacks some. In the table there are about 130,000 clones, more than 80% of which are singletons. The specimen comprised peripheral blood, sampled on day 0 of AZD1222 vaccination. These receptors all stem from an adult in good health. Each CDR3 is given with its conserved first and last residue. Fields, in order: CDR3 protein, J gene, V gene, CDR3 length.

CDR3 protein: CASSYRGGLLPYGYTF
J gene: TRBJ1-2
V gene: TRBV6-2/TRBV6-3
CDR3 length: 16

CDR3 protein: CASSLDPHSDEQYF
J gene: TRBJ2-7
V gene: TRBV7-7
CDR3 length: 14

CDR3 protein: CASSQYGGTEAFF
J gene: TRBJ1-1
V gene: TRBV14
CDR3 length: 13

CDR3 protein: CASSFSSHGYTF
J gene: TRBJ1-2
V gene: TRBV5-6
CDR3 length: 12

CDR3 protein: CASSFSGGQPQHF
J gene: TRBJ1-5
V gene: TRBV12-3/TRBV12-4
CDR3 length: 13

CDR3 protein: CASTRTGGFGYTF
J gene: TRBJ1-2
V gene: TRBV25-1
CDR3 length: 13

CDR3 protein: CASSYEGDNNEQFF
J gene: TRBJ2-1
V gene: TRBV6-6
CDR3 length: 14

CDR3 protein: CASSLGTVGREKLFF
J gene: TRBJ1-4
V gene: TRBV5-5
CDR3 length: 15

CDR3 protein: CASRRTIGTVSYEQYF
J gene: TRBJ2-7
V gene: TRBV2
CDR3 length: 16

CDR3 protein: CASMRGREGYTF
J gene: TRBJ1-2
V gene: TRBV6-5
CDR3 length: 12

CDR3 protein: CASSIGSELAAIASTDTQYF
J gene: TRBJ2-3
V gene: TRBV19
CDR3 length: 20

CDR3 protein: CASSPGLSSYNEQFF
J gene: TRBJ2-1
V gene: TRBV4-3
CDR3 length: 15

CDR3 protein: CASSQDTGQSGRQPQHF
J gene: TRBJ1-5
V gene: TRBV3-1/TRBV3-2
CDR3 length: 17

CDR3 protein: CASSYNTFQPQHF
J gene: TRBJ1-5
V gene: TRBV6-5
CDR3 length: 13

CDR3 protein: CASSKTDHNNYGYTF
J gene: TRBJ1-2
V gene: TRBV5-1
CDR3 length: 15

CDR3 protein: CASSLMGQGNNQPQHF
J gene: TRBJ1-5
V gene: TRBV27
CDR3 length: 16

CDR3 protein: CATSRGTGAYEQYF
J gene: TRBJ2-7
V gene: TRBV15
CDR3 length: 14

CDR3 protein: CASSPREPNTEAFF
J gene: TRBJ1-1
V gene: TRBV19
CDR3 length: 14

CDR3 protein: CASWAGYSNQPQHF
J gene: TRBJ1-5
V gene: TRBV6-5
CDR3 length: 14

CDR3 protein: CASSPPLTSGGRGSAKTDTQYF
J gene: TRBJ2-3
V gene: TRBV5-1
CDR3 length: 22

CDR3 protein: CASSFPGADTDTQYF
J gene: TRBJ2-3
V gene: TRBV5-1
CDR3 length: 15

CDR3 protein: CASSVAGGLYNEQFF
J gene: TRBJ2-1
V gene: TRBV9
CDR3 length: 15

CDR3 protein: CASSFQGTGFSEKLFF
J gene: TRBJ1-4
V gene: TRBV7-2
CDR3 length: 16

CDR3 protein: CASRSAGGRPETQYF
J gene: TRBJ2-5
V gene: TRBV7-2
CDR3 length: 15

CDR3 protein: CASSPVWDRAYNEQFF
J gene: TRBJ2-1
V gene: TRBV28
CDR3 length: 16

CDR3 protein: CASSYSVRAPDTQYF
J gene: TRBJ2-3
V gene: TRBV6-2/TRBV6-3
CDR3 length: 15

CDR3 protein: CASSKDRGLMNTEAFF
J gene: TRBJ1-1
V gene: TRBV2
CDR3 length: 16

CDR3 protein: CASSGDGKPGLDNEQFF
J gene: TRBJ2-1
V gene: TRBV6-2/TRBV6-3
CDR3 length: 17

CDR3 protein: CAWNQGTDYEQYF
J gene: TRBJ2-7
V gene: TRBV30
CDR3 length: 13

CDR3 protein: CASTYPGTDTQYF
J gene: TRBJ2-3
V gene: TRBV25-1
CDR3 length: 13

CDR3 protein: CASSLPGGDYGYTF
J gene: TRBJ1-2
V gene: TRBV5-1
CDR3 length: 14

CDR3 protein: CASSDRDNTEAFF
J gene: TRBJ1-1
V gene: TRBV6-4
CDR3 length: 13

CDR3 protein: CASSLIQLQGNEQYF
J gene: TRBJ2-7
V gene: TRBV7-3
CDR3 length: 15

CDR3 protein: CASRRDRENTIYF
J gene: TRBJ1-3
V gene: TRBV5-1
CDR3 length: 13

CDR3 protein: CAWRSGSYEQYF
J gene: TRBJ2-7
V gene: TRBV30
CDR3 length: 12

CDR3 protein: CASKGLAGRSYNEQFF
J gene: TRBJ2-1
V gene: TRBV4-1
CDR3 length: 16

CDR3 protein: CASRGTVPSYNEQFF
J gene: TRBJ2-1
V gene: TRBV6-5
CDR3 length: 15

CDR3 protein: CASSFTPGTGVGNEQFF
J gene: TRBJ2-1
V gene: TRBV27
CDR3 length: 17

CDR3 protein: CASEKLNTEAFF
J gene: TRBJ1-1
V gene: TRBV2
CDR3 length: 12

CDR3 protein: CASRGQGTYEQYF
J gene: TRBJ2-7
V gene: TRBV5-6
CDR3 length: 13

CDR3 protein: CASSLAGTDSYEQYF
J gene: TRBJ2-7
V gene: TRBV11-3
CDR3 length: 15

CDR3 protein: CASSYDRNYGYTF
J gene: TRBJ1-2
V gene: TRBV6-5
CDR3 length: 13

CDR3 protein: CASSIARRGVDYGYTF
J gene: TRBJ1-2
V gene: TRBV19
CDR3 length: 16

CDR3 protein: CATSDTRQRGVADTQYF
J gene: TRBJ2-3
V gene: TRBV24-1
CDR3 length: 17

CDR3 protein: CASSVAGGAGTDTQYF
J gene: TRBJ2-3
V gene: TRBV9
CDR3 length: 16